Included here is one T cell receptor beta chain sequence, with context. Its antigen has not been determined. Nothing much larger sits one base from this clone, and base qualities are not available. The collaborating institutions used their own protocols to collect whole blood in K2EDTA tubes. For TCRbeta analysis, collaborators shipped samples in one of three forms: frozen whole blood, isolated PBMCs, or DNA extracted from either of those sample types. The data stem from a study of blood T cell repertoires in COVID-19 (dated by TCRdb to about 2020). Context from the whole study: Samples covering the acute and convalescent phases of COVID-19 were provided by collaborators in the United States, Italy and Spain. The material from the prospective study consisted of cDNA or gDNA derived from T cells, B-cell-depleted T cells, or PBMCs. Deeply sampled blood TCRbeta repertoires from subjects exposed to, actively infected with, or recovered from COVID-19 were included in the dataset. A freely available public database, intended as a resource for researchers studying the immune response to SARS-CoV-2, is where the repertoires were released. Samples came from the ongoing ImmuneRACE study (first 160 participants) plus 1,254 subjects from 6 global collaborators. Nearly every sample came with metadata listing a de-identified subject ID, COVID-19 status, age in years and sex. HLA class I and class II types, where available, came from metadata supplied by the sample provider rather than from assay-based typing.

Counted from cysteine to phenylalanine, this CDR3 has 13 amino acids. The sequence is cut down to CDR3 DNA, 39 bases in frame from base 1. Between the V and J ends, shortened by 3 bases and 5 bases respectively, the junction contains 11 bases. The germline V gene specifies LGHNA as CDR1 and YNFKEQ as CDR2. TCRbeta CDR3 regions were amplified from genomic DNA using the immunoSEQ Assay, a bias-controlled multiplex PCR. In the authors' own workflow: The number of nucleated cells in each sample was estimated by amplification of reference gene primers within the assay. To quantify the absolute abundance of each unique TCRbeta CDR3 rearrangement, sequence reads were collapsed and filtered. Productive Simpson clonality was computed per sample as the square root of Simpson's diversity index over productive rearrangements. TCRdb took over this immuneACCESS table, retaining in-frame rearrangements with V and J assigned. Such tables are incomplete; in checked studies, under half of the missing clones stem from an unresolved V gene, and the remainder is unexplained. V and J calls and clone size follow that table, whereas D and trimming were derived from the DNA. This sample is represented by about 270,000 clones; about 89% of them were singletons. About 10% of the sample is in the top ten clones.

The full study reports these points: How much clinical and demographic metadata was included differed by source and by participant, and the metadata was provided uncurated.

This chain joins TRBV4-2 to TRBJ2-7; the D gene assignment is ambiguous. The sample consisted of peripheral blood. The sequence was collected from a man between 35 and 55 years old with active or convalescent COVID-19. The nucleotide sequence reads TGTGCCAGCAGCCACCGCCTTGAGGACGAGCAGTACTTC. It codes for CASSHRLEDEQYF.